These 2 T cell receptor beta chains originate from one sample sequenced in a study of T-cell memory formation after mild COVID-19. TCRdb analysed the 5' RACE reads with MiXCR anew, one entry per CDR3 protein. The data contain tens of thousands of distinct CDR3 sequences, 5.5% to 8.5% of them singletons. Sequencing input: PBMCs or a T cell subset sorted from them (not recorded which). The receptors were gathered from an adult who had mild COVID-19 (a few samples of this study predate the infection). Cell type and time point are not known.

This clonotype was found a few times. CDR3 in DNA: TGTGCCACCAGCAGAGACCTGAAGGGTCACGATGAAAAACTGTTTTTT. Protein sequence: CATSRDLKGHDEKLFF. The chain combines TRBV15 with TRBJ1-4; the D is unclear. Per the germline V gene, CDR1 is LNHNV and CDR2 is YYDKDF (reference sequence). Trimming shortened V by 0 bases and J by 6 bases, and 14 bases separated the two germline ends. The CDR3 consists of 16 residues.

This clonotype was picked up a small number of times. The chain is built from TRBV24-1 and TRBJ2-3; D is undetermined. The CDR3 consists of 13 residues. In germline, CDR1 is KGHDR, CDR2 SFDVKD. The ends were cut back, 5 bases at V and 3 bases at J, with 8 bases in the middle. Written as DNA, the CDR3 is TGTGCCACCAGTGGAGGTAAAACAGATACGCAGTATTTT. This encodes CATSGGKTDTQYF.